Listed below are T cell receptor beta chains from one sample, sequenced in a study of blood T cells in healthy people across ages. TCRdb called the 5' RACE reads again in MiXCR, with one record for every CDR3 protein. The repertoire consists of 1.5 million or so distinct CDR3 sequences, with 40% to 50% occurring once and the leading ten covering roughly 7.9%. Material for sequencing was blood. The receptors here all came from a woman aged 18-29 years in good health. CDR3s include the opening cysteine and the closing phenylalanine or tryptophan. A D gene is named only where the DNA matches it firmly. Part of the rows lack a size; the others show once, few, many or a class for expanded clones.

d_gene | j_gene | v_gene | abundance | CDR3nt | CDR3aa
NA | TRBJ1-1 | TRBV7-2 | NA | TGTGCCAGCAGCATCTTAACAGGACAAGCTTTCTTT | CASSILTGQAFF
TRBD2 | TRBJ2-5 | TRBV20-1 | NA | TGCAGTGCTAGAGGGCTAGCGGGACTCTCCTACAATGAGCAGTACTTC | CSARGLAGLSYNEQYF
NA | TRBJ2-5 | TRBV7-9 | many | TGTGCCAGCAGCTTAGGACCGGAGACCCAGTACTTC | CASSLGPETQYF
TRBD1 | TRBJ1-2 | TRBV6-5 | few | TGTGCCAGCTCCCGGGGACAGGGAGGCCAAGGAGGCTACACCTTC | CASSRGQGGQGGYTF
TRBD2 | TRBJ2-3 | TRBV20-1 | few | TGCAGTGCTAAGAGCGGGAGGACAGATACGCAGTATTTT | CSAKSGRTDTQYF
NA | TRBJ2-6 | TRBV6-4 | NA | TGTGCCAGCAGCGAGGGAAAAGGGTATCAATCTGGGGCCAACGTCCTGACTTTC | CASSEGKGYQSGANVLTF
NA | TRBJ1-2 | TRBV6-5 | many | TGTGCCAGCAGTTACAGGGGCGGCTACACCTTC | CASSYRGGYTF
TRBD2 | TRBJ2-3 | TRBV3-1 | few | TGTGCCAGCAGCCAAGTTGTCGGGAGGGCCTCAGATACGCAGTATTTT | CASSQVVGRASDTQYF
NA | TRBJ1-5 | TRBV29-1 | many | TGCAGCGTTGGGATTAGCAATCAGCCCCAGCATTTT | CSVGISNQPQHF
NA | TRBJ2-7 | TRBV4-2 | few | TGTGCCAGCAGCAGGGGGGAGTTGGGGTACGAGCAGTACTTC | CASSRGELGYEQYF
NA | TRBJ1-5 | TRBV12-3/TRBV12-4 | NA | TGTGCCAGCAGTTTATCAGGGGTTAGCAATCAGCCCCAGCATTTT | CASSLSGVSNQPQHF
NA | TRBJ2-5 | TRBV15 | NA | TGTGCCACCAGCAAGGTAGTAGTCGATCGGGAATGGACCCAGTACTTC | CATSKVVVDREWTQYF
NA | TRBJ1-6 | TRBV18 | once | TGTGCCAGCTCACCCATGGACAGTCCGAGGAATTCACCCCTCCACTTT | CASSPMDSPRNSPLHF
TRBD2 | TRBJ2-3 | TRBV6-5 | few | TGTGCCAGCAGTTACTCGAGAACTAGCGGGAGGATGGCAGATACGCAGTATTTT | CASSYSRTSGRMADTQYF
NA | TRBJ2-5 | TRBV29-1 | many | TGCAGCGTTGTGGCGGGTGAAGAGACCCAGTACTTC | CSVVAGEETQYF
NA | TRBJ2-7 | TRBV4-1 | few | TGCGCCAGCAGCCAAGGGGAACGGGTCGAGGAGCAGTACTTC | CASSQGERVEEQYF
NA | TRBJ2-3 | TRBV20-1 | NA | TGCAGTGCTCCGGACCGTGCGGATACGCAGTATTTT | CSAPDRADTQYF
TRBD1 | TRBJ2-3 | TRBV6-1 | NA | TGTGCCAGCAGAGACGGGACAGTGATTCCAGATACGCAGTATTTT | CASRDGTVIPDTQYF
NA | TRBJ2-3 | TRBV7-8 | few | TGTGCCAGCAGCACATCAGGGGACAGCACAGATACGCAGTATTTT | CASSTSGDSTDTQYF
TRBD2 | TRBJ2-1 | TRBV5-1 | few | TGCGCCAGCAGCTTGTCGGGGGGGCCTACCTACAATGAGCAGTTCTTC | CASSLSGGPTYNEQFF
NA | TRBJ1-1 | TRBV29-1 | few | TGCAGCGTTGAAGATATTGCGACCCCCTGGGGGAACACTGAAGCTTTCTTT | CSVEDIATPWGNTEAFF
TRBD1 | TRBJ1-1 | TRBV7-9 | NA | TGTGCCAGCAGCTTTGGACAGGGGGTATTAATCACTGAAGCTTTCTTT | CASSFGQGVLITEAFF
NA | TRBJ1-2 | TRBV24-1 | few | TGTGCCACCAGTGATCCAGGGGATGGCTACACCTTC | CATSDPGDGYTF
NA | TRBJ1-1 | TRBV20-1 | NA | TGCAGTGCTAGAGATATACGAGGCCCGAACACTGAAGCTTTCTTT | CSARDIRGPNTEAFF
TRBD1 | TRBJ2-6 | TRBV2 | few | TGTGCCAGCACCCAAATAGGGGGCCCCGGGGCCAACGTCCTGACTTTC | CASTQIGGPGANVLTF
NA | TRBJ1-4 | TRBV4-1 | NA | TGCGCCAGCAGCCAAGTTGACCGAAAGAATGAAAAACTGTTTTTT | CASSQVDRKNEKLFF
NA | TRBJ2-3 | TRBV20-1 | NA | TGCAGTGCTCCTCGGGGAACAGATACGCAGTATTTT | CSAPRGTDTQYF
TRBD2 | TRBJ2-1 | TRBV7-9 | NA | TGTGCCAGCAGCTTAGGGGGACTAGCGGTTGGGGAGCAGTTCTTC | CASSLGGLAVGEQFF
TRBD1 | TRBJ1-1 | TRBV5-1 | NA | TGCGCCAGCAGCTCGGGACAGACGGGAATGGACACTGAAGCTTTCTTT | CASSSGQTGMDTEAFF
TRBD2 | TRBJ2-3 | TRBV10-3 | NA | TGTGCCATCAGTGGTAGCCTAGCGGGGAGCACAGATACGCAGTATTTT | CAISGSLAGSTDTQYF
NA | TRBJ2-7 | TRBV5-1 | NA | TGCGCCAGCAGCGTAGTACAGGGACCGGGCGAGCAGTACTTC | CASSVVQGPGEQYF
NA | TRBJ2-1 | TRBV14 | NA | TGTGCCAGCAGCCAAGGAGCAGGGCGGAGGTACAATGAGCAGTTCTTC | CASSQGAGRRYNEQFF
NA | TRBJ1-2 | TRBV20-1 | NA | TGCAGTGCTAAGAGGTCCGGCCGCGGGATCGGTGGCTACACCTTC | CSAKRSGRGIGGYTF
NA | TRBJ1-3 | TRBV20-1 | NA | TGCAGTGCTAGGAGTCACCCCGTGCGGCCTACTGGAAACACCATATATTTT | CSARSHPVRPTGNTIYF
TRBD2 | TRBJ2-7 | TRBV27 | NA | TGTGCCAGCGGCGGGACTAGCGGGGGAAGCTCCTACAATGAGCAGTACTTC | CASGGTSGGSSYNEQYF
NA | TRBJ2-4 | TRBV2 | NA | TGTGCCAGCAGCTCGGAGAAAAACATTCAGTACTTC | CASSSEKNIQYF
TRBD2 | TRBJ2-5 | TRBV6-5 | NA | TGTGCCAGCAGGTACTCGGGGACTAGCGACAGAGAGACCCAGTACTTC | CASRYSGTSDRETQYF
NA | TRBJ2-5 | TRBV12-3/TRBV12-4 | NA | TGTGCCAGCCCGATCTACGGTTGCTGGCAAGAGACCCAGTACTTC | CASPIYGCWQETQYF
NA | TRBJ1-1 | TRBV18 | NA | TGTGCCAGCTCACCACAACCTCCGACTGCTTCTGAAGCTTTCTTT | CASSPQPPTASEAFF
NA | TRBJ2-5 | TRBV5-1 | many | TGCGCCAGCAGCTTCCAGTCTCAACAAGAGACCCAGTACTTC | CASSFQSQQETQYF
TRBD1 | TRBJ1-2 | TRBV18 | few | TGTGCCAGCTCCCTACAGGGGCAAGTCTCCTATGGCTACACCTTC | CASSLQGQVSYGYTF
NA | TRBJ2-1 | TRBV4-1 | NA | TGCGCCAGCAGCCATAGCGTAGGGGGGGATGAGCAGTTCTTC | CASSHSVGGDEQFF
TRBD1 | TRBJ1-5 | TRBV2 | NA | TGTGCCAGCAGTCGACAGGGTTTGAGCAATCAGCCCCGGCATTTT | CASSRQGLSNQPRHF
NA | TRBJ2-7 | TRBV5-1 | NA | TGCGCCAGCAGCGCCGGGACTTCGGCGACTTACGAGCAGTACTTC | CASSAGTSATYEQYF
TRBD2 | TRBJ2-5 | TRBV7-8 | once | TGTGCCAGCAGCTTAGGAGGGACTAAGCAAGAGACCCAGTACTTC | CASSLGGTKQETQYF
NA | TRBJ1-2 | TRBV29-1 | few | TGCAGCGTTGTAACAGATGGCTACACCTTC | CSVVTDGYTF
NA | TRBJ2-2 | TRBV6-1 | NA | TGTGCCAGCAGTGTACGGACCTCCGGGGAGCTGTTTTTT | CASSVRTSGELFF
TRBD2 | TRBJ2-7 | TRBV4-1 | NA | TGCGCCAGCAGCCAAGCGCTAGCGGGGAACTACGAGCAGTACTTC | CASSQALAGNYEQYF
NA | TRBJ2-7 | TRBV6-6 | NA | TGTGCCAGCAGCCAGACCTGGACGTACTCGGGCCACGAGCAGTACTTC | CASSQTWTYSGHEQYF
NA | TRBJ2-3 | TRBV21-1 | NA | TGTGCCAGCGAGAGGGTGCGCACAGATACGCAGTATTTT | CASERVRTDTQYF
NA | TRBJ1-1 | TRBV4-2 | NA | TGTGCCAGCAGCCCGAGCGTGGAGAACACTGAAGCTTTCTTT | CASSPSVENTEAFF
TRBD1 | TRBJ1-1 | TRBV29-1 | few | TGCAGCGTTGCGCAGGGGGCTAACACTGAAGCTTTCTTT | CSVAQGANTEAFF
NA | TRBJ1-2 | TRBV2 | NA | TGTGCCATCACTCGGCCTTTGGACGGCTACACCTTC | CAITRPLDGYTF
NA | TRBJ2-7 | TRBV20-1 | NA | TGCAGTGCTAGACAGTCGGGACTTATTTCCTACGAGCAGTACTTC | CSARQSGLISYEQYF
TRBD1 | TRBJ1-2 | TRBV10-2 | few | TGCGCCAGCAGTGATGGGACAGATGGCTACACCTTC | CASSDGTDGYTF
NA | TRBJ2-1 | TRBV2 | NA | TGTGCCAGCAATGGGGGAGCATCCTACAATGAGCAGTTCTTC | CASNGGASYNEQFF
TRBD1 | TRBJ1-1 | TRBV27 | few | TGTGCCAGCAGTTTCAGGACAGGAGCTACTGAAGCTTTCTTT | CASSFRTGATEAFF